The following is a T cell receptor (beta chain) sequence with its context. This sample is drawn from a study of blood T cell repertoires in COVID-19. Measured with immunoSEQ multiplex PCR; TCRdb has only the in-frame clones, and not every one. The data show about 330,000 clones, roughly 90% seen once. Germline V CDR1 and CDR2: SGHTA, FQGNSA. V shed 5 bases and J 0 bases; nucleotides not matched to a gene: 3. CDR3 length: 15 amino acids. The TCR was taken from a woman aged 30 to 39 who had recovered from COVID-19. Sequencing was carried out using PBMCs or T cells enriched from blood (not recorded which). J is TRBJ2-1 and V is TRBV7-2, with 8 positions matching TRBD2. CDR3 region: CASSLSGSSYNEQFF. CDR3 nucleotides: TGTGCCAGCAGCCTGAGCGGGAGCTCCTACAATGAGCAGTTCTTC.